This is a list of T cell receptor beta chains from one sample in a study of identical twins. Each CDR3 protein gets one entry after TCRdb re-called the 5' RACE reads with MiXCR. The sample shows approximately 1.8 million distinct CDR3 sequences, around 29% of them seen only once. The sample consisted of cord blood. These TCRs come from a newborn girl in good health. Each CDR3 is given with its conserved first and last residue. The D gene is left open where the match is weak. Expanded clones get a size class; other rows say once, few or many, or leave the size out.

J gene,clone size,V gene,D gene,CDR3 length,CDR3 protein,CDR3 DNA
TRBJ2-3,few,TRBV10-3,.,14,CAISELVWSDTQYF,TGTGCCATCAGTGAGCTCGTTTGGTCAGATACGCAGTATTTT
TRBJ2-7,few,TRBV2,.,14,CASSARGVAYEQYF,TGTGCCAGCAGTGCCAGGGGGGTCGCCTACGAGCAGTACTTC
TRBJ2-3,.,TRBV15,.,17,CATSRGYGGGLTDTQYF,TGTGCCACCAGCAGAGGCTACGGGGGTGGCCTCACAGATACGCAGTATTTT
TRBJ2-7,few,TRBV21-1,.,17,CASILKDYSGNRYEQYF,TGTGCCAGCATCTTGAAGGACTATAGCGGGAACCGCTACGAGCAGTACTTC
TRBJ2-3,few,TRBV28,TRBD1,15,CASSPRDRDLNTQYF,TGTGCCAGCAGCCCCCGGGACAGGGACCTTAATACGCAGTATTTT
TRBJ2-1,few,TRBV3-1,.,14,CASSQEPGTNEQFF,TGTGCCAGCAGCCAAGAGCCGGGCACCAATGAGCAGTTCTTC
TRBJ1-2,few,TRBV25-1,.,16,CASSAGGGWVDYGYTF,TGTGCCAGCAGCGCCGGAGGGGGGTGGGTGGACTATGGCTACACCTTC
TRBJ2-3,few,TRBV29-1,TRBD2,19,CSVEGPGTCNQRGRDTQYF,TGCAGCGTTGAAGGTCCCGGGACTTGCAACCAGCGGGGTCGAGATACGCAGTATTTT
TRBJ1-2,.,TRBV20-1,TRBD1,14,CSAPGQGVNYGYTF,TGCAGTGCCCCGGGACAGGGGGTTAACTATGGCTACACCTTC
TRBJ2-3,few,TRBV7-2,.,15,CASSPDTRGADTQYF,TGTGCCAGCAGCCCTGACACAAGAGGTGCAGATACGCAGTATTTT
TRBJ1-1,.,TRBV5-1,TRBD1,14,CASKSGDRAPEAFF,TGCGCCAGCAAATCCGGGGACAGGGCCCCTGAAGCTTTCTTT
TRBJ1-1,.,TRBV6-1,.,16,CASSEPSQAFSTEAFF,TGTGCCAGCAGTGAACCCTCCCAGGCTTTCTCCACTGAAGCTTTCTTT
TRBJ2-7,.,TRBV29-1,TRBD1,15,CSVGDRRQGAYEQYF,TGCAGCGTTGGAGATCGGAGACAGGGGGCCTACGAGCAGTACTTC
TRBJ2-1,.,TRBV6-1,TRBD1,16,CASSLTGGASYNEQFF,TGTGCCAGCAGCCTTACAGGGGGCGCCTCCTACAATGAGCAGTTCTTC
TRBJ1-5,.,TRBV19,.,15,CASSSMDGANQPQHF,TGTGCCAGTAGTAGCATGGACGGAGCAAATCAGCCCCAGCATTTT
TRBJ2-2,.,TRBV5-1,TRBD1,14,CASSVDRGDGELFF,TGCGCCAGCAGCGTGGACAGGGGTGACGGGGAGCTGTTTTTT
TRBJ1-5,.,TRBV28,TRBD1,15,CASSGQGNRNQPQHF,TGTGCCAGCAGCGGACAGGGAAATCGCAATCAGCCCCAGCATTTT
TRBJ1-2,.,TRBV2,TRBD1,14,CASSPDREGGGYTF,TGTGCCAGCAGCCCCGACAGGGAAGGTGGAGGCTACACCTTC
TRBJ1-1,few,TRBV6-2/TRBV6-3,.,14,CASSSWGPNTEAFF,TGTGCCAGCAGTTCGTGGGGGCCGAACACTGAAGCTTTCTTT
TRBJ1-4,.,TRBV25-1,.,14,CASSAETVWGKLFF,TGTGCCAGCAGTGCCGAGACAGTTTGGGGAAAACTGTTTTTT
TRBJ2-1,few,TRBV28,.,13,CARQIYSYNEQFF,TGTGCCAGACAGATTTACTCCTACAATGAGCAGTTCTTC
TRBJ2-1,.,TRBV18,TRBD1,15,CASSPGSGGYNEQFF,TGTGCCAGCTCACCCGGGTCAGGGGGCTACAATGAGCAGTTCTTC
TRBJ2-4,.,TRBV19,.,15,CASSIGYRIRDIQYF,TGTGCCAGTAGTATAGGGTACAGGATCCGGGACATTCAGTACTTC
TRBJ1-5,few,TRBV5-1,.,14,CASSPQGSGQPQHF,TGCGCCAGCAGTCCCCAAGGGTCGGGTCAGCCCCAGCATTTT